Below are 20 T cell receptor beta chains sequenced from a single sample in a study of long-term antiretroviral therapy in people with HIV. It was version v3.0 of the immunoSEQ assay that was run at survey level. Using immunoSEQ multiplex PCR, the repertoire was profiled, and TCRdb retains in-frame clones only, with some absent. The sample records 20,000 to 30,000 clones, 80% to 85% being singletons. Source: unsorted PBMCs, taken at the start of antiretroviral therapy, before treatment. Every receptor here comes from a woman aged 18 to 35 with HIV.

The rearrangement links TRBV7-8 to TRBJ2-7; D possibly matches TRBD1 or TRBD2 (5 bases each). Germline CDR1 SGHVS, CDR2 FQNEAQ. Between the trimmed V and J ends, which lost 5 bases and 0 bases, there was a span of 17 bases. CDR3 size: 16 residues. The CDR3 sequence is CASSPRDGPLSYEQYF. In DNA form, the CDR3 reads TGTGCCAGCAGCCCAAGGGACGGGCCTCTCTCCTACGAGCAGTACTTC.

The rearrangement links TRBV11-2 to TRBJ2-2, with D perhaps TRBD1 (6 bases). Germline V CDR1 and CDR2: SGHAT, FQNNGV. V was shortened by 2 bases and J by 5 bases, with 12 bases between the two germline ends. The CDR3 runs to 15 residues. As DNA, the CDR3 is TGTGCCAGCAGCTTAACAGGGCGTTTGACCGGGGAGCTGTTTTTT. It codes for CASSLTGRLTGELFF.

The CDR3 sequence: CASSLAGGSPLMDTQYF. CDR3 DNA sequence: TGTGCCAGCAGCTTGGCTGGGGGGAGTCCCCTTATGGATACGCAGTATTTT. The rearrangement joins TRBV5-4 to TRBJ2-3; D perhaps matches TRBD2 (6 bases). Trimming took off 0 bases at V and 6 bases at J, with 20 bases between the two ends. Germline assignment: CDR1 SGHNT and CDR2 YYREEE (reference sequence). The CDR3 consists of 17 residues.

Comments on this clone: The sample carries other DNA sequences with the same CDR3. In DNA form, the CDR3 reads TGTGCCAGCAGTCCCCAAGGGGGGCGAGGCGAAAAACTGTTTTTT. Residues: CASSPQGGRGEKLFF. V and J are TRBV2 and TRBJ1-4, with a tentative D call TRBD1 (6 bases). Between the trimmed V and J ends, which lost 5 bases and 8 bases, there was a span of 18 bases. In germline, CDR1 is SNHLY, CDR2 FYNNEI. CDR3 size: 15 residues.

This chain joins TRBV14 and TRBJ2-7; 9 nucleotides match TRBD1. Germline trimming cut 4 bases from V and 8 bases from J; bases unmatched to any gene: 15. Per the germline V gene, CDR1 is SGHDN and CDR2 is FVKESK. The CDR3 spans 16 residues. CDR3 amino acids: CASSPPGTGKSWKQYF. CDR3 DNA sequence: TGTGCCAGCAGCCCCCCAGGGACAGGGAAGTCTTGGAAGCAGTACTTC.

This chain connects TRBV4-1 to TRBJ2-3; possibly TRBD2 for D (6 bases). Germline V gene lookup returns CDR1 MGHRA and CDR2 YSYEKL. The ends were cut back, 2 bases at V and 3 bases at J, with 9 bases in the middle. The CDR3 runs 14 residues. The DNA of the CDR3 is TGCGCCAGCAGCCAACCGGCGGGGACAGATACGCAGTATTTT. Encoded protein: CASSQPAGTDTQYF.

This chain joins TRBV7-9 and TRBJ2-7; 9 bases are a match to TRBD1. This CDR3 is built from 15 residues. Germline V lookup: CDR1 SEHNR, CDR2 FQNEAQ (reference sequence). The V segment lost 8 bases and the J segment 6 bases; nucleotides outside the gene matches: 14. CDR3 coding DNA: TGTGCCAGCTCAACCACCCCCGGGACAGGGTCCGAGCAGTACTTC. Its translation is CASSTTPGTGSEQYF. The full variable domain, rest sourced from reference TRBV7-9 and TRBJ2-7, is DTGVSQNPRHKITKRGQNVTFRCDPISEHNRLYWYRQTLGQGPEFLTYFQNEAQLEKSRLLSDRFSAERPKGSFSTLEIQRTEQGDSAMYLCASSTTPGTGSEQYFGPGTRLTVT.

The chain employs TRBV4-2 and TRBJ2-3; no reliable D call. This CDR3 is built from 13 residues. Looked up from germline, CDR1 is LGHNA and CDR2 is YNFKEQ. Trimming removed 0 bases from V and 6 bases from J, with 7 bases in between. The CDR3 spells CASSQEAGDTQYF. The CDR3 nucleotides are TGTGCCAGCAGCCAAGAGGCCGGGGATACGCAGTATTTT.

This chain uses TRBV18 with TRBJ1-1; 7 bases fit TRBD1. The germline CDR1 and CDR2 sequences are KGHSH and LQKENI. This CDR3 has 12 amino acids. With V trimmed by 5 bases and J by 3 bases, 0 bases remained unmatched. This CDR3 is CASSDRDTEAFF. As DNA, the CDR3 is TGTGCCAGCTCAGACAGGGACACTGAAGCTTTCTTT.

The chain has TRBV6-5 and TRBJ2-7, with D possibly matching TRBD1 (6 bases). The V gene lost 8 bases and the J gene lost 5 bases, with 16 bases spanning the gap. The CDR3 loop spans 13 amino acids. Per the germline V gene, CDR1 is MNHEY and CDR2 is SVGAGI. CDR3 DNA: TGTGCCAGCGGCCTCAGGGGCCAGCACGAGCAGTACTTC. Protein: CASGLRGQHEQYF.

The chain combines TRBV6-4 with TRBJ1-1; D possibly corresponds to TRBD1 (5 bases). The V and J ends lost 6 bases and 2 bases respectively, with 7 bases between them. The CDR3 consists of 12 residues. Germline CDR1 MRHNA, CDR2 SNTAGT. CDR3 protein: CASRGENTEAFF. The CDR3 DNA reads TGTGCCAGCAGGGGGGAAAACACTGAAGCTTTCTTT.

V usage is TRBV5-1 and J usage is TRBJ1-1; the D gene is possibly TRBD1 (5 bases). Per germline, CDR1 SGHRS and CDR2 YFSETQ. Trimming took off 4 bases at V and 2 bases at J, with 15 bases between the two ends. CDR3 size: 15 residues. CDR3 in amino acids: CASSRQTRDNTEAFF. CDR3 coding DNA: TGCGCCAGCAGCCGACAAACTCGGGACAACACTGAAGCTTTCTTT.

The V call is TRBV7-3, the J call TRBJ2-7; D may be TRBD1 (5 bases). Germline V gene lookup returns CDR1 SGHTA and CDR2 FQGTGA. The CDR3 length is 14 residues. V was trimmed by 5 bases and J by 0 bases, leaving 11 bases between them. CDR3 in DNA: TGTGCCAGCAGCCCCGACAGAGGCTCCTACGAGCAGTACTTC. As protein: CASSPDRGSYEQYF.

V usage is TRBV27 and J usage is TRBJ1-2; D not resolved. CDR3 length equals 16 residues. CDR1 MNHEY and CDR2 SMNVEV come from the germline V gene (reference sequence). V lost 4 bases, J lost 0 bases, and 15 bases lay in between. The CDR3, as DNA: TGTGCCAGCAGTTCTACCCCCACCAACACTAACTATGGCTACACCTTC. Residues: CASSSTPTNTNYGYTF.

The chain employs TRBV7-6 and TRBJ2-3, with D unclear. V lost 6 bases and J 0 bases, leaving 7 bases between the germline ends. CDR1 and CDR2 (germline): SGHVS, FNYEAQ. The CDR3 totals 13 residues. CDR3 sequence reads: CASRGSSTDTQYF. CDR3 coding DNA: TGTGCCAGCAGGGGATCAAGCACAGATACGCAGTATTTT.

CDR3: CASSSGQGRNYGYTF. The CDR3, as DNA: TGTGCCAGCAGCTCCGGACAGGGCCGTAACTATGGCTACACCTTC. The V gene is TRBV6-5, the J gene TRBJ1-2, with 8 bases identical to TRBD1. Losses at the gene ends were 6 bases for V and 1 base for J; bases not matched to a gene: 7. Germline assignment: CDR1 MNHEY and CDR2 SVGAGI. This CDR3 comprises 15 residues.

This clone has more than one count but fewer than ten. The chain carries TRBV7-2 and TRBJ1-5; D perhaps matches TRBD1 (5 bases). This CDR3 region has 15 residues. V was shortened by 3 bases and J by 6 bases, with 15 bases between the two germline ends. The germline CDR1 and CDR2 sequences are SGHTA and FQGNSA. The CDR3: CASSFFDSPTQPQHF. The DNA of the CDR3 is TGTGCCAGCAGCTTCTTTGACAGTCCGACTCAGCCCCAGCATTTT.

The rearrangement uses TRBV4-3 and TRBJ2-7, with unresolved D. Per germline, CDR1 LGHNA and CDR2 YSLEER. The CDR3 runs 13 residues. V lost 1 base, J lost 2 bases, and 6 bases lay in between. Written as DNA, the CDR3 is TGCGCCAGCAGCCAAGTTAGGACCTACGAGCAGTACTTC. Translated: CASSQVRTYEQYF.

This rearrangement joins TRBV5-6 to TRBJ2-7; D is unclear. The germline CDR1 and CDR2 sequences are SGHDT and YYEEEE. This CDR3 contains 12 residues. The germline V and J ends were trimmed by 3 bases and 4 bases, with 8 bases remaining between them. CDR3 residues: CASSSSRYEQYF. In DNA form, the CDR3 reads TGTGCCAGCAGCTCATCTAGGTACGAGCAGTACTTC.

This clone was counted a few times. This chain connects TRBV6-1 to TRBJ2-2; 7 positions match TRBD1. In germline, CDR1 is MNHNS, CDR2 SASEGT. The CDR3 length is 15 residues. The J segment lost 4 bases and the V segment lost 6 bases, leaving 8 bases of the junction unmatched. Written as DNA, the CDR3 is TGTGCCAGCAGGAGAGGGGGCTTCAGCACCGGGGAGCTGTTTTTT. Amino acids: CASRRGGFSTGELFF.